The 18 T cell receptor beta chains below come from one sample, sequenced in a study of T cell changes during pregnancy in multiple sclerosis. Method: immunoSEQ multiplex PCR; TCRdb's copy keeps in-frame clones and lacks some. The table has some 89,000 clones, about 94% seen once. The sequencing here drew on peripheral blood, taken in the third trimester of pregnancy. The receptors shown here come from a female donor with multiple sclerosis, enrolled in a pregnancy study.

Turning to this clone: A read error may account for a junction end that differs from germline. The chain combines TRBV7-9 with TRBJ2-7; 7 bases align to TRBD1. This CDR3 region has 12 residues. Germline V gene lookup returns CDR1 SEHNR and CDR2 FQNEAQ (reference sequence). As DNA, the CDR3 is TGTGCCAGCAGCTTAGATCAGGGGGTGCAAGTCTTC. It translates to CASSLDQGVQVF.

The V and J genes are TRBV15 and TRBJ2-5; 8 positions match TRBD1. Germline values: CDR1 LNHNV, CDR2 YYDKDF (reference sequence). V was clipped by 8 bases and J by 1 base; unmatched bases: 15. This CDR3 is built from 17 residues. CDR3 residues: CATVAPPDRGTQETQYF. The CDR3 nucleotides are TGTGCCACCGTTGCCCCTCCCGACAGGGGCACCCAAGAGACCCAGTACTTC.

This clone was found once. This chain links TRBV9 with TRBJ2-3; the match to TRBD2 covers 8 bases. V trimming: 1 base; J trimming: 2 bases; junction bases outside the gene matches: 6. Germline V gene data show CDR1 as SGDLS and CDR2 as YYNGEE. The CDR3 is 16 residues long. The CDR3 sequence: CASSVFSLADTDTQYF. The CDR3 region has the DNA TGTGCCAGCAGCGTATTTTCACTAGCGGACACAGATACGCAGTATTTT.

The chain uses TRBV7-2 and TRBJ1-2; D not resolved. The germline CDR1 and CDR2 sequences are SGHTA and FQGNSA. The CDR3 is 11 amino acids. Deletions cut 3 bases from V and 8 bases from J, with 7 bases between. This CDR3 reads CASSFFGGYTF. CDR3 nucleotides: TGTGCCAGCAGCTTCTTCGGGGGCTACACCTTC.

The chain combines TRBV10-3 with TRBJ2-2, with TRBD2 matching 15 bases. The CDR3 sequence is 16 residues long. The trim removed 10 bases at V and 2 bases at J, leaving 5 bases unmatched. Germline V gives CDR1 ENHRY, CDR2 SYGVKD. The CDR3 DNA sequence: TGTGCCACAGGGACTAGCGGGGGGCCAAACACCGGGGAGCTGTTTTTT. Protein sequence: CATGTSGGPNTGELFF.

This chain uses TRBV9 with TRBJ2-2; D is perhaps TRBD2 (5 bases). Deletions cut 6 bases from V and 3 bases from J, with 9 bases between. CDR3 length equals 13 residues. Germline assignment: CDR1 SGDLS and CDR2 YYNGEE. Written as DNA, the CDR3 is TGTGCCAGCATGTTGGGAGACACCGGGGAGCTGTTTTTT. Residues: CASMLGDTGELFF.

This sequence joins TRBV6-5 and TRBJ2-2; 8 bases are a match to TRBD1. Trimming cost V 5 bases and J 1 base; bases outside gene matches: 3. The CDR3 runs 15 residues. CDR1 and CDR2 (germline): MNHEY, SVGAGI. CDR3 sequence: CASSPGTGNTGELFF. For the CDR3, the DNA is TGTGCCAGCAGTCCCGGGACAGGGAACACCGGGGAGCTGTTTTTT.

The CDR3 loop is CASSADRGRNQPQHF. CDR3 DNA: TGTGCCAGCAGCGCCGACAGGGGTCGCAATCAGCCCCAGCATTTT. J is TRBJ1-5 and V is TRBV9; 8 bases match TRBD1. Germline CDR1 reads SGDLS; CDR2 reads YYNGEE. The CDR3 is 15 residues long. V shed 3 bases and J 2 bases; nucleotides not matched to a gene: 4.

This chain links TRBV2 with TRBJ1-1; D ambiguous. CDR1 SNHLY and CDR2 FYNNEI come from the germline V gene. The V end lost 7 bases, the J end lost 7 bases, and 16 bases lay between the germline ends. CDR3 size: 13 residues. CDR3 residues: CASTFAGTLEAFF. In DNA form, the CDR3 reads TGTGCCAGCACTTTCGCAGGCACCCTTGAAGCTTTCTTT.

CDR3 protein: CASRPDRGPNTEAFF. In DNA form, the CDR3 reads TGTGCCAGTAGGCCCGACAGGGGCCCGAACACTGAAGCTTTCTTT. This chain links TRBV19 with TRBJ1-1, with TRBD1 matching over 8 bases. This CDR3 contains 15 residues. In germline, CDR1 is LNHDA, CDR2 SQIVND (reference sequence). The V and J ends lost 6 bases and 1 base, in that order; junction bases with no gene match: 7. The entire variable domain, with the rest obtained from reference TRBV19 and TRBJ1-1, is as follows: DGGITQSPKYLFRKEGQNVTLSCEQNLNHDAMYWYRQDPGQGLRLIYYSQIVNDFQKGDIAEGYSVSREKKESFPLTVTSAQKNPTAFYLCASRPDRGPNTEAFFGQGTRLTVV.

The V gene is TRBV7-2, the J gene TRBJ2-3; a weak D match, TRBD2 (5 bases). V was shortened by 5 bases and J by 6 bases, with 9 bases between the two germline ends. Germline-derived CDR1 and CDR2 are SGHTA and FQGNSA. CDR3 length: 12 amino acids. CDR3 sequence (DNA): TGTGCCAGCAGCCGTGGGAGTGATACGCAGTATTTT. Translating gives CASSRGSDTQYF. The variable domain in full, completed from reference TRBV7-2 and TRBJ2-3, reads GAGVSQSPSNKVTEKGKDVELRCDPISGHTALYWYRQSLGQGLEFLIYFQGNSAPDKSGLPSDRFSAERTGGSVSTLTIQRTQQEDSAVYLCASSRGSDTQYFGPGTRLTVL.

The rearrangement links TRBV6-5 to TRBJ2-5, with TRBD1 matching 7 bases. CDR1 and CDR2 (germline): MNHEY, SVGAGI. Germline trimming cut 5 bases from V and 5 bases from J; bases unmatched to any gene: 11. This CDR3 has 15 amino acids. The CDR3 DNA follows: TGTGCCAGCAGTCCACCAAGACAGGGTCGGGAGACCCAGTACTTC. Protein sequence: CASSPPRQGRETQYF.

The chain couples TRBV11-3 to TRBJ2-7; 11 bases fit TRBD1. This CDR3 region has 15 residues. Germline loops: CDR1 SGHNT, CDR2 YENEEA. V was pared by 5 bases and J by 5 bases, with 8 bases of the junction left unmatched. The CDR3: CASSAPGTGGHEQYF. In DNA form, the CDR3 reads TGTGCCAGCAGCGCCCCCGGGACAGGGGGGCACGAGCAGTACTTC.

The chain couples TRBV5-6 to TRBJ1-6, with D uncertain. V was cut by 1 base and J by 1 base, with 6 bases left in between. CDR1 and CDR2 from the germline V gene are SGHDT and YYEEEE. CDR3 size: 15 residues. CDR3 residues: CASSLFQSYNSPLHF. The CDR3 DNA reads TGTGCCAGCAGCTTGTTCCAGTCCTATAATTCACCCCTCCACTTT.

J is TRBJ2-7 and V is TRBV19, with D perhaps TRBD1 (6 bases). This CDR3 comprises 14 residues. V was shortened by 1 base and J by 4 bases, with 11 bases between the two germline ends. The germline V gene encodes CDR1 LNHDA and CDR2 SQIVND (reference sequence). Written as DNA, the CDR3 is TGTGCCAGTAGTATAGGTGGGGGCCTATACGAGCAGTACTTC. This translates into CASSIGGGLYEQYF.

The J gene is TRBJ1-2, the V gene TRBV5-6; 9 bases align to TRBD1. With 1 base clipped from V and 8 bases from J, the junction kept 6 bases outside the gene matches. Germline values: CDR1 SGHDT, CDR2 YYEEEE. The CDR3 has 14 residues. The CDR3 DNA is TGTGCCAGCAGCTTGAGGCCCGGGACAGGGGGCTACACCTTC. The encoded protein is CASSLRPGTGGYTF.

The chain employs TRBV7-6 and TRBJ2-5; D may be TRBD2 (5 bases). The CDR3 extends over 13 amino acids. Germline CDR1 reads SGHVS; CDR2 reads FNYEAQ. With 5 bases removed from V and 7 bases from J, the gap between germline ends came to 14 bases. CDR3: CASSPGPSGTQYF. CDR3 DNA sequence: TGTGCCAGCAGCCCCGGGCCCAGCGGGACCCAGTACTTC.

The CDR3 loop reads CASTLTPGQGNEQYF. CDR3 sequence (DNA): TGTGCCAGTACCCTAACTCCGGGACAGGGGAACGAGCAGTACTTC. The chain has TRBV19 and TRBJ2-7; 10 nucleotides agree with TRBD1. The CDR3 is 15 residues long. The ends lost 7 bases at V and 5 bases at J; junction bases unmatched: 11. Germline CDR1 and CDR2: LNHDA and SQIVND (reference sequence).